Shown below are 30 T cell receptor beta chains from a single sample sequenced in a study of CD8+ T cells in alopecia areata. Following extraction, RNA underwent reverse transcription to cDNA, which served as the sequencing template. Generated by immunoSEQ multiplex PCR, the TCRdb table keeps only in-frame clones and is missing some. This sample has 90,000 to 120,000 clones, with roughly 55% found just once. The sequenced sample consisted of NKG2D-low CD8+ T cells sorted from blood. All receptors come from a human donor with alopecia areata.

This clone was counted only a few times. V usage is TRBV29-1 and J usage is TRBJ2-3; the D call may be TRBD1 or TRBD2 (5 bases each). The germline V and J ends were trimmed by 4 bases and 4 bases, with 18 bases remaining between them. The CDR3 is 15 residues long. CDR1 SQVTM and CDR2 ANQGSEA come from the germline V gene. The chain's CDR3 is CSVGPQVTGADTQYF. CDR3 DNA: TGCAGCGTTGGCCCACAGGTAACCGGGGCAGATACGCAGTATTTT.

This rearrangement joins TRBV19 to TRBJ2-3; no clear D gene. The CDR3 is made up of 14 amino acids. Germline-derived CDR1 and CDR2 are LNHDA and SQIVND (reference sequence). Deletions cut 3 bases from V and 0 bases from J, with 7 bases between. DNA for the CDR3: TGTGCCAGTAGTATTGAAGGGAGCACAGATACGCAGTATTTT. Translated, it gives CASSIEGSTDTQYF.

The CDR3 loop reads CASYDIPGTGELFF. The CDR3, as DNA: TGTGCCAGCTACGATATCCCGGGGACCGGGGAGCTGTTTTTT. The genes are TRBV6-5 and TRBJ2-2, with D maybe TRBD2 (5 bases). The CDR3 spans 14 residues. CDR1 MNHEY and CDR2 SVGAGI come from the germline V gene. Trimming pared 8 bases from V and 5 bases from J, leaving 15 bases between.

V gene TRBV29-1 combines with J gene TRBJ1-1; 8 bases map to TRBD1. This CDR3 spans 13 amino acids. CDR1 and CDR2 (germline): SQVTM, ANQGSEA. The V and J ends lost 5 bases and 1 base, in that order; junction bases with no gene match: 3. CDR3 sequence reads: CSVLDRENTEAFF. For the CDR3, the DNA is TGCAGCGTTTTGGACAGGGAGAACACTGAAGCTTTCTTT.

Only a few counts were recorded for this clone. The gene calls are TRBV5-4 and TRBJ2-1; 7 nucleotides align to TRBD2. The CDR3 has 15 amino acids. V lost 6 bases, J lost 3 bases, and 9 bases stayed unmatched. CDR1 is SGHNT and CDR2 is YYREEE in the germline V gene (reference sequence). The CDR3 nucleotides are TGTGCCAGCACCCCGGGACTATCAGACTACAATGAGCAGTTCTTC. Amino acids: CASTPGLSDYNEQFF.

V gene TRBV5-1 combines with J gene TRBJ2-3, with D possibly being TRBD2 (6 bases). This CDR3 is built from 16 residues. The V end lost 6 bases, the J end lost 0 bases, and 17 bases lay between the germline ends. The germline V gene encodes CDR1 SGHRS and CDR2 YFSETQ. The CDR3 nucleotides are TGCGCCAGCAACAAGCTGGGGGGACCTAGCACAGATACGCAGTATTTT. Translation: CASNKLGGPSTDTQYF.

This chain uses TRBV2 with TRBJ2-1; 7 bases fit TRBD2. V was pared by 7 bases and J by 6 bases, with 3 bases of the junction left unmatched. The germline CDR1 and CDR2 sequences are SNHLY and FYNNEI. The CDR3 is 12 residues long. This chain's CDR3 is CASMGRGNEQFF. The CDR3 DNA follows: TGTGCCAGCATGGGGAGGGGCAATGAGCAGTTCTTC.

The rearrangement joins TRBV28 to TRBJ2-1; 12 positions match TRBD2. Germline V gene lookup returns CDR1 MDHEN and CDR2 SYDVKM. V lost 6 bases and J lost 9; bases outside the gene matches: 6. The CDR3 contains 14 residues. In DNA form, the CDR3 reads TGTGCCAGCAGCGGACTAGCGGGATACGCTGAGCAGTTCTTC. Translated: CASSGLAGYAEQFF.

This chain connects TRBV5-1 to TRBJ2-5; TRBD1 aligns across 9 bases. In germline, CDR1 is SGHRS, CDR2 YFSETQ. This CDR3 region has 14 residues. Losses at the gene ends were 2 bases for V and 12 bases for J; bases not matched to a gene: 11. CDR3 sequence: CASSLSPRDRDKYF. For the CDR3, the DNA is TGCGCCAGCAGCTTAAGCCCCCGGGACAGGGATAAGTACTTC.

The gene calls are TRBV5-1 and TRBJ2-7; 8 positions match TRBD1. The ends lost 3 bases at V and 3 bases at J; junction bases unmatched: 8. From germline, CDR1 is SGHRS and CDR2 YFSETQ. CDR3 size: 15 residues. CDR3 bases: TGCGCCAGCAGCTACGGACAGGGAGCCGTCTACGAGCAGTACTTC. This sequence encodes CASSYGQGAVYEQYF.

The chain has TRBV27 and TRBJ2-3; D tentatively reads TRBD1 or TRBD2 (6 bases each). Trimming removed 3 bases at V and 4 bases at J, with 8 bases between. The CDR3 is 13 residues long. Germline V lookup: CDR1 MNHEY, CDR2 SMNVEV (reference sequence). The CDR3 bases are TGTGCCAGCAGTTTGGGGGGCCCAGATACGCAGTATTTT. Protein: CASSLGGPDTQYF.

J is TRBJ1-2 and V is TRBV7-9; no firm D call. The germline V gene has CDR1 SEHNR and CDR2 FQNEAQ (reference sequence). The CDR3 is 15 residues long. V was pared by 4 bases and J by 3 bases, with 15 bases between. The CDR3: CASSSTSRADYGYTF. CDR3 in DNA: TGTGCCAGCAGCTCAACGTCCCGGGCGGACTATGGCTACACCTTC.

This clone was recorded a few times. This chain joins TRBV14 and TRBJ2-5; a weak D match, TRBD2 (7 bases). Trimming shortened V by 2 bases and J by 2 bases, and 15 bases separated the two germline ends. Germline V gene sequence: CDR1 SGHDN, CDR2 FVKESK. The CDR3 spans 16 residues. The CDR3 spells CASSQRGGAYQETQYF. CDR3 bases: TGTGCCAGCAGCCAAAGGGGGGGCGCGTATCAAGAGACCCAGTACTTC.

V gene TRBV27 combines with J gene TRBJ1-1; TRBD1 aligns across 7 bases. The V gene's germline CDR1 is MNHEY and CDR2 SMNVEV (reference sequence). This CDR3 spans 14 amino acids. The trim removed 2 bases at V and 2 bases at J, leaving 2 bases unmatched. The CDR3 loop is CASSLNRGNTEAFF. The CDR3, as DNA: TGTGCCAGCAGTTTAAACAGGGGCAACACTGAAGCTTTCTTT.

On this clone itself: Mismatch with germline at one junction end may stem from a read error. CDR3 sequence: CSTQGESPQETQYF. Here the CDR3 DNA reads TGCTCTACACAGGGGGAATCCCCCCAAGAGACCCAGTACTTC. The chain recombines TRBV7-9 with TRBJ2-5, with TRBD1 matching over 8 bases. Per the germline V gene, CDR1 is SEHNR and CDR2 is FQNEAQ (reference sequence). The CDR3 runs to 14 residues.

This chain joins TRBV6-5 and TRBJ2-5; D unresolved. Germline CDR1 reads MNHEY; CDR2 reads SVGAGI. The CDR3 is 9 residues long. Trimming cost V 4 bases and J 9 bases, with 3 bases left between them. The CDR3 coding sequence is TGTGCCAGCAGTTCCCCCCAGTACTTC. This translates into CASSSPQYF.

The V gene is TRBV28, the J gene TRBJ1-1; TRBD1 matches at 7 bases. Germline trimming cut 2 bases from V and 0 bases from J; bases unmatched to any gene: 3. CDR3 length: 15 residues. Per germline, CDR1 MDHEN and CDR2 SYDVKM. The CDR3 nucleotides are TGTGCCAGCAGTTTAAGGCAGGGGGTGAACACTGAAGCTTTCTTT. It codes for CASSLRQGVNTEAFF.

The rearrangement joins TRBV27 to TRBJ2-2; TRBD1 agrees at 8 bases. Germline V gene lookup returns CDR1 MNHEY and CDR2 SMNVEV (reference sequence). The junction had 13 bases not matched to a gene; V was cut back by 6 bases and J by 13 bases. The CDR3 has 14 residues. CDR3 sequence reads: CASSEGQGVGGLFF. The CDR3 DNA is TGTGCCAGCAGCGAAGGACAGGGCGTAGGTGGGCTGTTTTTT.

The rearrangement links TRBV6-5 to TRBJ2-1, with D perhaps being TRBD1 or TRBD2 (6 bases each). Germline CDR1 and CDR2: MNHEY and SVGAGI. The length of the CDR3 is 12 residues. The V end lost 6 bases, the J end lost 12 bases, and 15 bases lay between the germline ends. This chain's CDR3 is CASSPGGGGQFF. The CDR3 DNA reads as TGTGCCAGCAGCCCTGGAGGGGGAGGGCAGTTCTTC.

This clone was seen a handful of times. This chain uses TRBV7-8 with TRBJ2-1; D is unresolved. This CDR3 region has 13 residues. Germline V gene data show CDR1 as SGHVS and CDR2 as FQNEAQ. Trimming removed 3 bases at V and 5 bases at J, with 8 bases between. The CDR3 DNA reads TGTGCCAGCAGCTTGTACACCGACAATGAGCAGTTCTTC. This sequence encodes CASSLYTDNEQFF.

This clone was recorded only once. This chain connects TRBV7-9 to TRBJ2-3, with 10 nucleotides matching TRBD2. The CDR3 spans 17 residues. J gave up 0 bases and V 4 bases, and 7 bases lay outside the gene matches. Germline V gene lookup returns CDR1 SEHNR and CDR2 FQNEAQ (reference sequence). CDR3 amino acids: CASSSPTSGPSTDTQYF. The CDR3 region has the DNA TGTGCCAGCAGCTCGCCGACTAGCGGGCCAAGCACAGATACGCAGTATTTT.

Turning to this clone: Germline and junction disagree at one end, which may indicate a read error. The chain links TRBV7-7 to TRBJ2-5; D uncertain. The CDR3 loop spans 12 amino acids. Germline CDR1 SSHAT, CDR2 FNYEAQ (reference sequence). The CDR3, as DNA: TGTGCTAGCAGCTTAGTCGGGGAGACCCAGTACTTC. It yields the protein CASSLVGETQYF.

V gene TRBV28 combines with J gene TRBJ1-2, with TRBD1 matching over 10 bases. The V gene end was trimmed by 1 base and the J gene end by 4 bases; junction bases not matched to a gene: 9. Germline values: CDR1 MDHEN, CDR2 SYDVKM. The CDR3 totals 17 residues. DNA of the CDR3: TGTGCCAGCAGTTTATTGGGGGGACAGGGGCTCCTCTATGGCTACACCTTC. It translates to CASSLLGGQGLLYGYTF.

The genes are TRBV28 and TRBJ2-7; D might be TRBD2 (6 bases). The germline CDR1 and CDR2 sequences are MDHEN and SYDVKM. V lost 6 bases and J 3 bases, leaving 21 bases between the germline ends. The CDR3 is made up of 16 amino acids. CDR3 nucleotide sequence: TGTGCCAGCAGCCCACTGGAGGCGGGATTGGGCTACGAGCAGTACTTC. This codes for CASSPLEAGLGYEQYF.

The chain employs TRBV7-9 and TRBJ2-7, with 9 bases aligning to TRBD1. V gave up 4 bases and J gave up 4 bases; unmatched junction bases: 8. The CDR3 totals 15 residues. Germline CDR1 and CDR2: SEHNR and FQNEAQ (reference sequence). Written as DNA, the CDR3 is TGTGCCAGCAGCTGGGACTTGACAGGGGGATACGAGCAGTACTTC. Encoded protein: CASSWDLTGGYEQYF. The complete variable domain, with remaining parts taken from reference TRBV7-9 and TRBJ2-7, reads DTGVSQNPRHKITKRGQNVTFRCDPISEHNRLYWYRQTLGQGPEFLTYFQNEAQLEKSRLLSDRFSAERPKGSFSTLEIQRTEQGDSAMYLCASSWDLTGGYEQYFGPGTRLTVT.

This clone was found once. This sequence joins TRBV29-1 and TRBJ2-1; 11 nucleotides agree with TRBD2. The germline V gene encodes CDR1 SQVTM and CDR2 ANQGSEA. The CDR3 covers 16 residues. V gave up 1 base and J gave up 6 bases; unmatched junction bases: 8. CDR3 bases: TGCAGCGTTGAAGGTAGCGGGAGGGCCTTATTCAATGAGCAGTTCTTC. It yields the protein CSVEGSGRALFNEQFF.

The CDR3 reads CASSTPGLAGDRDTQYF. CDR3 coding DNA: TGTGCCAGCAGCACGCCGGGACTAGCGGGAGACAGGGATACGCAGTATTTT. The V and J genes are TRBV7-3 and TRBJ2-3; 14 nucleotides match TRBD2. Per germline, CDR1 SGHTA and CDR2 FQGTGA. This CDR3 region has 17 residues. V was pared by 5 bases and J by 6 bases, with 10 bases of the junction left unmatched.

This clone appeared a few times. V usage is TRBV9 and J usage is TRBJ2-1; D remains ambiguous. V shed 4 bases and J shed 6 bases, with 14 bases lying between them. The CDR3 has 14 amino acids. CDR1 is SGDLS and CDR2 is YYNGEE in the germline V gene. The DNA of the CDR3 is TGTGCCAGCAGCCCCCTAATGGTCTTCAATGAGCAGTTCTTC. Encoded protein: CASSPLMVFNEQFF.

The rearrangement links TRBV2 to TRBJ2-3; perhaps TRBD2 as D (5 bases). The CDR3 consists of 15 residues. Germline V gene data show CDR1 as SNHLY and CDR2 as FYNNEI. Trimming left V 6 bases short and J 2 bases short, with 15 bases between. The CDR3, as DNA: TGTGCCAGCAGCGGAGGACGGCAGGCCACAGATACGCAGTATTTT. Translating gives CASSGGRQATDTQYF. Supplemented by reference TRBV2 and TRBJ2-3, the full variable domain reads EPEVTQTPSHQVTQMGQEVILRCVPISNHLYFYWYRQILGQKVEFLVSFYNNEISEKSEIFDDQFSVERPDGSNFTLKIRSTKLEDSAMYFCASSGGRQATDTQYFGPGTRLTVL.

V gene TRBV4-1 combines with J gene TRBJ2-1, with 10 positions matching TRBD2. The CDR3 spans 14 residues. J was trimmed by 5 bases and V by 3 bases; bases with no gene match: 1. The V gene's germline CDR1 is MGHRA and CDR2 YSYEKL. This CDR3 reads CASSQGLAHNEQFF. For the CDR3, the DNA is TGCGCCAGCAGCCAGGGACTAGCGCACAATGAGCAGTTCTTC.